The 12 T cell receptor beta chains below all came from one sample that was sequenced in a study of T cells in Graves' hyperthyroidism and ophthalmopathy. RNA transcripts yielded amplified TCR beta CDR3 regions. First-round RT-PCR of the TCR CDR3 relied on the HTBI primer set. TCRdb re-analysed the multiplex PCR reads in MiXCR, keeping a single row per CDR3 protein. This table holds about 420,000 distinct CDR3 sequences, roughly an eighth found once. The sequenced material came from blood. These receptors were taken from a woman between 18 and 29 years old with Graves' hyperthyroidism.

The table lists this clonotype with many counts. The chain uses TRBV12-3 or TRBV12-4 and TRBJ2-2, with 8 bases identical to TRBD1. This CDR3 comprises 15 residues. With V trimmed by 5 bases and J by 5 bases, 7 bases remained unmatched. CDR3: CASSPRTGPTGELFF. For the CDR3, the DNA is TGTGCCAGCAGTCCTCGGACAGGGCCGACCGGGGAGCTGTTTTTT.

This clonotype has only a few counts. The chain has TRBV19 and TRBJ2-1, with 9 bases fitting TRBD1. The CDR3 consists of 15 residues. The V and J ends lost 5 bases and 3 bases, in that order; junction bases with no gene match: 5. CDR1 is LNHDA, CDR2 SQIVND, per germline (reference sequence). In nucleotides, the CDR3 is TGTGCCAGTAGTTCACAGGGGGCAAGCTACAATGAGCAGTTCTTC. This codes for CASSSQGASYNEQFF.

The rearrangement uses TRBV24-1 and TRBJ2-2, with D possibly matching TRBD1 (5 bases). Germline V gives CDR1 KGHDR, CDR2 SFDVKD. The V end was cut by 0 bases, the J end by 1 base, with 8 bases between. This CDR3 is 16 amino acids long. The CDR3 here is CATSDLWTKNTGELFF. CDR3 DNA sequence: TGTGCCACCAGTGATTTGTGGACAAAGAACACCGGGGAGCTGTTTTTT.

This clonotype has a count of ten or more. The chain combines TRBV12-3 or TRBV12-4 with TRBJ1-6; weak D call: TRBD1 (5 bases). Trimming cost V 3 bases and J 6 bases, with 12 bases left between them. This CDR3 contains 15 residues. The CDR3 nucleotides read TGTGCCAGCAGTTTTCAGGGCACAGCTAATTCACCCCTCCACTTT. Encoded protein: CASSFQGTANSPLHF.

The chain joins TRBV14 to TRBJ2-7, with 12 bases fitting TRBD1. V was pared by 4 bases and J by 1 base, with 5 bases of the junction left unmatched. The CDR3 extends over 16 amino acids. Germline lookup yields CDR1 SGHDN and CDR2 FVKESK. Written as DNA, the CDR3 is TGTGCCAGCAGCCGGGACAGGGGGCGCGGGTCCTACGAGCAGTACTTC. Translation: CASSRDRGRGSYEQYF.

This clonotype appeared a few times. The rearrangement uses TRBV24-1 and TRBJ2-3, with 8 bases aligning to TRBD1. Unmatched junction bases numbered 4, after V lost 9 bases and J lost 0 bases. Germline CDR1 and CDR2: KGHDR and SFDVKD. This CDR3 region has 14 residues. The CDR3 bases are TGTGCCACCGGGGACAGGACTAGCACAGATACGCAGTATTTT. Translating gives CATGDRTSTDTQYF.

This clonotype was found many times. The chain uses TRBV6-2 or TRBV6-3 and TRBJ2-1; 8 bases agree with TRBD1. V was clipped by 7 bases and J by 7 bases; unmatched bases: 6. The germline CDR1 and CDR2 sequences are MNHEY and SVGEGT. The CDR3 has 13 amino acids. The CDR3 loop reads CASTWTGTNEQFF. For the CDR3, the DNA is TGTGCCAGCACCTGGACAGGGACAAATGAGCAGTTCTTC.

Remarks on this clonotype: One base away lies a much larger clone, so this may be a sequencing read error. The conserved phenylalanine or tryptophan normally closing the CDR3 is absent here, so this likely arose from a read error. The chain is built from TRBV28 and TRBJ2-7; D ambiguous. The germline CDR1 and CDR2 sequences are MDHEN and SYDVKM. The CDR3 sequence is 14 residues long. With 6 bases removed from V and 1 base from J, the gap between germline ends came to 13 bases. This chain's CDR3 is CASREGRRSYEQYL. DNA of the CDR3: TGTGCCAGCAGAGAAGGGCGTCGATCCTACGAGCAGTACCTC.

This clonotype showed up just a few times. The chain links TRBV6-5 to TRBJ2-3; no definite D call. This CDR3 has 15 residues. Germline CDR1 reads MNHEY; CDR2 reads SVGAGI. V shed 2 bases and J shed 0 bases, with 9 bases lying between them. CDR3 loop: CASSYRATSTDTQYF. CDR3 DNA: TGTGCCAGCAGTTACAGGGCAACTAGCACAGATACGCAGTATTTT.

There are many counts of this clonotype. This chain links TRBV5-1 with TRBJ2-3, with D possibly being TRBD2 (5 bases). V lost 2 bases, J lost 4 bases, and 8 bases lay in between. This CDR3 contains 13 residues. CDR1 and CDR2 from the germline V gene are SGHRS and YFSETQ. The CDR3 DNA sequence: TGCGCCAGCAGCTTCGGGGAAGCAGATACGCAGTATTTT. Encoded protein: CASSFGEADTQYF. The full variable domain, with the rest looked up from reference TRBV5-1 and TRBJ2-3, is KAGVTQTPRYLIKTRGQQVTLSCSPISGHRSVSWYQQTPGQGLQFLFEYFSETQRNKGNFPGRFSGRQFSNSRSEMNVSTLELGDSALYLCASSFGEADTQYFGPGTRLTVL.

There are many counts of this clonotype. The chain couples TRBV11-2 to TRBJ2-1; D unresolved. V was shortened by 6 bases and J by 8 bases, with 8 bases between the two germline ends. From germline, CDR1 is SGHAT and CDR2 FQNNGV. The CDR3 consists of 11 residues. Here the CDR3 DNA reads TGTGCCAGCAGACGAAGGGATGAGCAGTTCTTC. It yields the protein CASRRRDEQFF. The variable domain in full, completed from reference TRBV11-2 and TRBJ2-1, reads EAGVAQSPRYKIIEKRQSVAFWCNPISGHATLYWYQQILGQGPKLLIQFQNNGVVDDSQLPKDRFSAERLKGVDSTLKIQPAKLEDSAVYLCASRRRDEQFFGPGTRLTVL.

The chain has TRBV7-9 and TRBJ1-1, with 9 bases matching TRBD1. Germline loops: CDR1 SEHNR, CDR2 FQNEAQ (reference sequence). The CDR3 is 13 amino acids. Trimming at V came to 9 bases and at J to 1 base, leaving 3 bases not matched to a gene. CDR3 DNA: TGTGCCAGTACAGGGGGCAGGAACACTGAAGCTTTCTTT. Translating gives CASTGGRNTEAFF.